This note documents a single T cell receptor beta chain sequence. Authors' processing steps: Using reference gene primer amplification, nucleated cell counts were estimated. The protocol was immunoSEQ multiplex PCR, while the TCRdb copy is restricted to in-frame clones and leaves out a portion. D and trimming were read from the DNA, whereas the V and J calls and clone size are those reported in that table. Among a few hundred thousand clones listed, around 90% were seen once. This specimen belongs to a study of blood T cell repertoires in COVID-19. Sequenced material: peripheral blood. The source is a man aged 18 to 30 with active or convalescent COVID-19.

The CDR3 nucleotides are TGTGCCAGCAGTTTTTTGGCGGGGGGATCAGATACGCAGTATTTT. Its translation: CASSFLAGGSDTQYF. The J gene is TRBJ2-3, the V gene TRBV27, with TRBD2 matching over 8 bases. V lost 3 bases and J lost 4; bases outside the gene matches: 6. Germline V CDR1 and CDR2: MNHEY, SMNVEV (reference sequence). The CDR3 is made up of 15 amino acids.